These 30 T cell receptor beta chains were sequenced from one sample in a study of T cells in Graves' hyperthyroidism and ophthalmopathy. The investigators amplified TCR beta CDR3 regions from RNA transcripts. HTBI primers drove first-round RT-PCR of the TCR CDR3. Each CDR3 protein gets one entry after TCRdb re-called the multiplex PCR reads with MiXCR. In the table there are roughly 600,000 distinct CDR3 sequences, about 14% of which are singletons. The material sequenced was blood. Source of these receptors: a woman between 45 and 65 years old with Graves' ophthalmopathy.

This clonotype was recorded many times. The rearrangement joins TRBV11-1 to TRBJ2-7; TRBD2 agrees at 12 bases. The germline gives CDR1 SGHAT, CDR2 FQDESV (reference sequence). V shed 5 bases, J shed 4 bases, and the junction held 6 bases outside the gene matches. This CDR3 spans 15 amino acids. The CDR3 DNA follows: TGTGCCAGCAGCGGTCCGGGACTAGCGGGTTACGAGCAGTACTTC. It codes for CASSGPGLAGYEQYF.

This clonotype occurred a few times. The CDR3 loop reads CASSLASFGMNYGYTF. The CDR3 coding sequence is TGTGCCAGCAGCTTAGCCTCCTTTGGCATGAACTATGGCTACACCTTC. The V call is TRBV7-9, the J call TRBJ1-2; D gene uncertain. This CDR3 is 16 amino acids long. The germline V and J ends were trimmed by 0 bases and 2 bases, with 13 bases remaining between them. Germline CDR1 SEHNR, CDR2 FQNEAQ (reference sequence).

This clonotype has ten or more counts. At one end the junction does not follow the germline gene, possibly because of a read error. The chain joins TRBV19 to TRBJ1-5; D ambiguous. The CDR3 sequence is 12 residues long. Per germline, CDR1 LNHDA and CDR2 SQIVND (reference sequence). The CDR3 nucleotides read TGTGCCAGCAGTATCGGCAATCAGCCCCAGCATTTT. Its translation: CASSIGNQPQHF. Using reference TRBV19 and TRBJ1-5 for the parts outside the CDR3, the full variable domain is DGGITQSPKYLFRKEGQNVTLSCEQNLNHDAMYWYRQDPGQGLRLIYYSQIVNDFQKGDIAEGYSVSREKKESFPLTVTSAQKNPTAFYLCASSIGNQPQHFGDGTRLSIL.

The gene calls are TRBV12-5 and TRBJ2-3; D is uncertain. The CDR3 loop spans 14 amino acids. Germline CDR1 and CDR2: LGHNT and FRNRAP. Trimming shortened V by 7 bases and J by 0 bases, and 11 bases separated the two germline ends. CDR3 sequence: CASALQQSTDTQYF. Written as DNA, the CDR3 is TGTGCTAGTGCCCTCCAGCAAAGCACAGATACGCAGTATTTT.

This chain joins TRBV15 and TRBJ2-1; D unclear. Germline-derived CDR1 and CDR2 are LNHNV and YYDKDF (reference sequence). There are 15 residues in the CDR3. With 2 bases removed from V and 9 bases from J, the gap between germline ends came to 17 bases. The CDR3 bases are TGTGCCACCAGCAGAACCTCCGGTCGGTGGGGTGAGCAGTTCTTC. This translates into CATSRTSGRWGEQFF.

There are many counts of this clonotype. V usage is TRBV11-3 and J usage is TRBJ1-1, with a possible D match to TRBD1 (6 bases). The CDR3 runs 15 residues. CDR1 and CDR2 from the germline V gene are SGHNT and YENEEA. Trimming pared 1 base from V and 1 base from J, leaving 10 bases between. The CDR3 loop reads CASSLGQGKNTEAFF. The CDR3 nucleotides read TGTGCCAGCAGCTTAGGTCAGGGGAAGAACACTGAAGCTTTCTTT.

This clonotype was seen ten or more times. The chain joins TRBV6-5 to TRBJ1-2, with D possibly being TRBD1 (6 bases). Between the trimmed V and J ends, which lost 2 bases and 3 bases, there was a span of 7 bases. Per the germline V gene, CDR1 is MNHEY and CDR2 is SVGAGI. The length of the CDR3 is 13 residues. The DNA for the CDR3 is TGTGCCAGCAGTTACGCAGGGGACTATGGCTACACCTTC. The encoded protein is CASSYAGDYGYTF.

In this sample, this clonotype turned up many times. The chain has TRBV28 and TRBJ2-3; D is tentatively TRBD1 or TRBD2 (6 bases each). Germline V gene sequence: CDR1 MDHEN, CDR2 SYDVKM. Deletions cut 4 bases from V and 1 base from J, with 9 bases between. The CDR3 loop spans 14 amino acids. CDR3 amino acids: CASSWGAGTDTQYF. The CDR3 nucleotides read TGTGCCAGCAGTTGGGGGGCAGGCACAGATACGCAGTATTTT.

This clonotype was observed many times. The CDR3 nucleotides are TGTGCCAGCAGCTTTAGGGTCCTGGGGAACACTGAAGCTTTCTTT. Translating it yields CASSFRVLGNTEAFF. This chain uses TRBV7-8 with TRBJ1-1; no clear D gene. The CDR3 is 15 residues long. The germline V gene has CDR1 SGHVS and CDR2 FQNEAQ. With 3 bases removed from V and 1 base from J, the gap between germline ends came to 12 bases.

The chain is built from TRBV9 and TRBJ2-4; 8 nucleotides align to TRBD1. V lost 2 bases, J lost 3 bases, and 7 bases stayed unmatched. The CDR3 has 16 amino acids. The germline gives CDR1 SGDLS, CDR2 YYNGEE. The CDR3 DNA sequence: TGTGCCAGCAGCGTGTGGGGACAGGAATTCAAAAACATTCAGTACTTC. Translation gives CASSVWGQEFKNIQYF. Using reference TRBV9 and TRBJ2-4 for the parts outside the CDR3, the full variable domain is DSGVTQTPKHLITATGQRVTLRCSPRSGDLSVYWYQQSLDQGLQFLIQYYNGEERAKGNILERFSAQQFPDLHSELNLSSLELGDSALYFCASSVWGQEFKNIQYFGAGTRLSVL.

This clonotype was seen a single time. CDR3 coding DNA: TGCAGCGTCGGAGAAGTGGGTAATAATTCACCCCTCCACTTT. Its translation: CSVGEVGNNSPLHF. The V call is TRBV29-1, the J call TRBJ1-6; D remains ambiguous. Germline values: CDR1 SQVTM, CDR2 ANQGSEA. V lost 6 bases, J lost 5 bases, and 14 bases lay in between. The CDR3 consists of 14 residues.

This clonotype was detected ten times or more. The chain employs TRBV6-1 and TRBJ1-1; D is uncertain. The CDR3 runs to 13 residues. Trimming removed 4 bases from V and 4 bases from J, with 10 bases in between. Germline CDR1 and CDR2: MNHNS and SASEGT. CDR3 in amino acids: CASSGITGTEAFF. In nucleotides, the CDR3 is TGTGCCAGCAGTGGAATTACGGGCACTGAAGCTTTCTTT.

In this sample, this clonotype turned up a few times. One base away lies a much larger clone, so this may be a sequencing read error. This chain connects TRBV28 to TRBJ2-7; 11 bases map to TRBD2. Per germline, CDR1 MDHEN and CDR2 SYDVKM. Trimming cost V 3 bases and J 3 bases; bases outside gene matches: 10. The CDR3 loop spans 17 amino acids. DNA of the CDR3: TGTGCCAGCAGTTTTTTAGCGGGAGGGGCCAAAGACTACGAGCAGTACTTC. It translates to CASSFLAGGAKDYEQYF.

This clonotype was counted many times. V and J are TRBV7-3 and TRBJ2-7; 7 nucleotides agree with TRBD2. This CDR3 region has 13 residues. The germline V gene has CDR1 SGHTA and CDR2 FQGTGA. V was pared by 5 bases and J by 6 bases, with 7 bases of the junction left unmatched. CDR3 nucleotides: TGTGCCAGCAGCACACGTGGCGGGAGCGAGCAGTACTTC. It codes for CASSTRGGSEQYF.

To note about this clonotype: The junction shows a germline mismatch at one end, possibly a read error. This chain links TRBV5-8 with TRBJ2-7; D gene unclear. Looked up from germline, CDR1 is SGHTS and CDR2 is YDEGEE. The CDR3 contains 12 residues. The CDR3 spells CASSLGSYGQYF. The CDR3 nucleotides are TGTGCCAGCAGCTTGGGCTCCTACGGGCAGTACTTC. Filled out from reference TRBV5-8 and TRBJ2-7, the complete variable domain reads EAGVTQSPTHLIKTRGQQATLRCSPISGHTSVYWYQQALGLGLQFLLWYDEGEERNRGNFPPRFSGRQFPNYSSELNVNALELEDSALYLCASSLGSYGQYFGPGTRLTVT.

This clonotype was detected only a few times. The V call is TRBV7-6, the J call TRBJ2-2, with D perhaps TRBD1 (6 bases). The germline V gene encodes CDR1 SGHVS and CDR2 FNYEAQ. This CDR3 has 14 amino acids. Deletions cut 6 bases from V and 6 bases from J, with 14 bases between. The CDR3 DNA reads TGTGCCAGCAGGTCGTTAGGGGGATCCGGGGAGCTGTTTTTT. Translated, it gives CASRSLGGSGELFF.

V usage is TRBV28 and J usage is TRBJ2-2, with 7 bases matching TRBD1. Trimming took 3 bases from V and 2 from J; bases not matched to a gene: 6. This CDR3 is built from 16 residues. In germline, CDR1 is MDHEN, CDR2 SYDVKM. The CDR3 DNA reads TGTGCCAGCAGTTTCCGGGACAGACTAAACACCGGGGAGCTGTTTTTT. Encoded protein: CASSFRDRLNTGELFF.

In its sample, this clonotype was seen many times. The chain is built from TRBV18 and TRBJ2-7; TRBD2 agrees at 11 bases. J was trimmed by 2 bases and V by 1 base; bases with no gene match: 4. There are 16 residues in the CDR3. Germline lookup yields CDR1 KGHSH and CDR2 LQKENI. The CDR3 nucleotides read TGTGCCAGCTCACCACGGCTACTAGCGGGAGCCTACGAGCAGTACTTC. It is translated as CASSPRLLAGAYEQYF. Full variable domain (missing parts from reference TRBV18 and TRBJ2-7): NAGVMQNPRHLVRRRGQEARLRCSPMKGHSHVYWYRQLPEEGLKFMVYLQKENIIDESGMPKERFSAEFPKEGPSILRIQQVVRGDSAAYFCASSPRLLAGAYEQYFGPGTRLTVT.

This clonotype was observed many times. The rearrangement joins TRBV7-9 to TRBJ2-1; TRBD2 agrees at 9 bases. CDR3 length equals 20 residues. V gave up 5 bases and J gave up 8 bases; unmatched junction bases: 25. Germline V lookup: CDR1 SEHNR, CDR2 FQNEAQ (reference sequence). The DNA of the CDR3 is TGTGCCAGCAGCCCGGAGGGTGACAAAACGAAAACTAGCGGGCGGTATGAGCAGTTCTTC. Protein product: CASSPEGDKTKTSGRYEQFF.

This clonotype was seen more than once but under ten times. The chain employs TRBV5-8 and TRBJ2-7, with 8 positions matching TRBD2. Germline-derived CDR1 and CDR2 are SGHTS and YDEGEE. The CDR3 is 14 amino acids. Trimming at V came to 6 bases and at J to 6 bases, leaving 11 bases not matched to a gene. CDR3 coding DNA: TGTGCCAGCACCTACGAAGCGGGAGTTGGCGAGCAGTACTTC. Its protein is CASTYEAGVGEQYF.

Regarding this clonotype: A much more abundant neighbour one base away suggests this may be a read error. This chain connects TRBV6-1 to TRBJ2-7; unclear D gene. The germline V gene encodes CDR1 MNHNS and CDR2 SASEGT. This CDR3 has 14 residues. The CDR3 DNA is TGTGCCAGCACCGACAATACTGGGTTGTTCGAGCAGTGCTTC. Translated: CASTDNTGLFEQCF.

The genes are TRBV7-8 and TRBJ2-5; D call uncertain. The length of the CDR3 is 18 residues. The germline V and J ends were trimmed by 5 bases and 4 bases, with 26 bases remaining between them. The germline V gene encodes CDR1 SGHVS and CDR2 FQNEAQ. The CDR3 bases are TGTGCCAGCAGCCCGCCCTACGGAGAATACGTAACAAGAGAGACCCAGTACTTC. Translating gives CASSPPYGEYVTRETQYF.

The table lists this clonotype with a few counts. This rearrangement joins TRBV4-2 to TRBJ2-3; 12 bases align to TRBD2. The V and J ends lost 3 bases and 6 bases, in that order; junction bases with no gene match: 10. The CDR3 sequence is 17 residues long. Germline CDR1 reads LGHNA; CDR2 reads YNFKEQ. CDR3 coding DNA: TGTGCCAGCAGCCATGTAGCTAAGGGACTAGCGGGCGATACGCAGTATTTT. Amino acids: CASSHVAKGLAGDTQYF.

This clonotype occurred a few times. This chain links TRBV20-1 with TRBJ1-6; 7 bases are a match to TRBD1. The CDR3 has 17 amino acids. Germline-derived CDR1 and CDR2 are DFQATT and SNEGSKA (reference sequence). J lost 1 base, V lost 0 bases, and 6 bases had no gene match. The CDR3 sequence: CSARDQGVGSYNSPLHF. CDR3 DNA sequence: TGCAGTGCTAGAGACCAGGGGGTGGGGTCCTATAATTCACCCCTCCACTTT.

The rearrangement joins TRBV7-3 to TRBJ2-5; 10 bases are a match to TRBD1. There are 17 residues in the CDR3. Germline CDR1 is SGHTA and CDR2 is FQGTGA. The V gene end was trimmed by 5 bases and the J gene end by 7 bases; junction bases not matched to a gene: 16. The CDR3 protein is CASSTSSGQGGLGTQYF. The CDR3 DNA reads as TGTGCCAGCAGCACATCATCAGGACAGGGGGGGTTGGGGACCCAGTACTTC.

The rearrangement uses TRBV28 and TRBJ2-3; D unresolved. This CDR3 region has 11 residues. Trimming took 6 bases from V and 14 from J, leaving 15 bases between them. Germline V CDR1 and CDR2: MDHEN, SYDVKM. CDR3 protein: CASSTPPRVYF. DNA for the CDR3: TGTGCCAGCAGCACCCCTCCTCGCGTGTATTTT.

This clonotype was recorded many times. The chain is built from TRBV28 and TRBJ2-7, with 9 bases matching TRBD2. CDR1 and CDR2 from the germline V gene are MDHEN and SYDVKM. The CDR3 is 14 residues long. V lost 5 bases to trimming and J lost 1 base; unmatched junction nucleotides: 3. CDR3: CASSTLAGSYEQYF. The CDR3 DNA reads TGTGCCAGCAGTACGCTAGCGGGATCCTACGAGCAGTACTTC.

This rearrangement joins TRBV7-9 to TRBJ2-1; 7 nucleotides match TRBD2. V was clipped by 5 bases and J by 13 bases; unmatched bases: 8. The V gene's germline CDR1 is SEHNR and CDR2 FQNEAQ (reference sequence). The CDR3 contains 12 residues. The CDR3 is CASSRDYVGQFF. The CDR3 bases are TGTGCCAGCAGCCGGGACTACGTCGGACAGTTCTTC.

This clonotype was seen only a few times. CDR3 residues: CASSATTAQNKLGDTGELFF. For the CDR3, the DNA is TGTGCCAGCAGTGCTACGACAGCGCAAAATAAGTTGGGGGACACCGGGGAGCTGTTTTTT. The chain carries TRBV25-1 and TRBJ2-2; TRBD1 or TRBD2 may be the D gene (5 bases each). The V gene's germline CDR1 is MGHDK and CDR2 SYGVNS. With 4 bases removed from V and 3 bases from J, the gap between germline ends came to 27 bases. This CDR3 is 20 amino acids long. The full variable domain, with the rest looked up from reference TRBV25-1 and TRBJ2-2, is EADIYQTPRYLVIGTGKKITLECSQTMGHDKMYWYQQDPGMELHLIHYSYGVNSTEKGDLSSESTVSRIRTEHFPLTLESARPSHTSQYLCASSATTAQNKLGDTGELFFGEGSRLTVL.

This clonotype occurred many times. This sequence joins TRBV4-2 and TRBJ1-2; D unresolved. Germline V gives CDR1 LGHNA, CDR2 YNFKEQ. The CDR3 is made up of 14 amino acids. The germline V and J ends were trimmed by 4 bases and 5 bases, with 14 bases remaining between them. Here the CDR3 reads CASSPEVGGYGYTF. CDR3 coding DNA: TGTGCCAGCAGCCCCGAGGTCGGTGGATATGGCTACACCTTC.